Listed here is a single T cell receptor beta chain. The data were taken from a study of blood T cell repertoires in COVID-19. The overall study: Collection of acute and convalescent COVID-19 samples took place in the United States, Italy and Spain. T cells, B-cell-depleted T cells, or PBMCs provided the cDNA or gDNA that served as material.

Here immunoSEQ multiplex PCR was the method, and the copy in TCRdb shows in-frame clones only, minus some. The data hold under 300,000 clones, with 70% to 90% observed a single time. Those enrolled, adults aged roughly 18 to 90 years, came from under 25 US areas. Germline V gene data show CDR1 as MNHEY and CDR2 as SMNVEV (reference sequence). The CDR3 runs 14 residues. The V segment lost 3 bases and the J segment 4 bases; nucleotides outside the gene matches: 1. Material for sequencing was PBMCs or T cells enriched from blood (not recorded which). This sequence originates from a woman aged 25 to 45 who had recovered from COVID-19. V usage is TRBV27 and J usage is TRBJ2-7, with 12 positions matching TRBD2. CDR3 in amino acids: CASSLGTSGYEQYF. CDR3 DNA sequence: TGTGCCAGCAGTTTGGGGACTAGCGGGTACGAGCAGTACTTC.